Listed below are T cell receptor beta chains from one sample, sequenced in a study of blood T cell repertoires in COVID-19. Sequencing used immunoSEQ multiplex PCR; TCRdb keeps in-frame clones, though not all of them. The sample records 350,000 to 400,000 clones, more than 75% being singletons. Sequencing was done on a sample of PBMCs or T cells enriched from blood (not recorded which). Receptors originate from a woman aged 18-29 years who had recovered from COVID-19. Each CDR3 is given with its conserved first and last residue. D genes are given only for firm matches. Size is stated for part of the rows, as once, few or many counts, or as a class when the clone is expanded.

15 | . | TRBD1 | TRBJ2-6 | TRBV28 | CASSPQGKGANVLTF | TGTGCCAGCAGCCCACAGGGGAAGGGGGCCAACGTCCTGACTTTC
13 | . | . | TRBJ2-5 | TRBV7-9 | CASSLGGRETQYF | TGTGCCAGCAGCTTGGGGGGGCGTGAGACCCAGTACTTC
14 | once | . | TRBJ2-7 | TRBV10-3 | CAISRAAPTYEQYF | TGTGCCATCAGTCGAGCCGCACCGACATACGAGCAGTACTTC
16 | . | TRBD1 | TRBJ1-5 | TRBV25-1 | CASSDRTGTDNQPQHF | TGTGCCAGCAGTGATCGAACCGGGACAGATAATCAGCCCCAGCATTTT
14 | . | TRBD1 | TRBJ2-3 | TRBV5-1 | CASSSGTAAPTQYF | TGCGCCAGCAGCTCCGGGACAGCGGCCCCTACGCAGTATTTT
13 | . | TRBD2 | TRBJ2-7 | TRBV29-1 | CSARTSGSYEQYF | TGCAGCGCCCGGACTAGCGGCTCCTACGAGCAGTACTTC
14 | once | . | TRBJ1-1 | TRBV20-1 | CSASRRVGDTEAFF | TGCAGTGCTAGTAGGCGGGTTGGGGACACTGAAGCTTTCTTT
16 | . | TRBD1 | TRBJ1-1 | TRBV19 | CASSTSDRGPLGEAFF | TGTGCCAGTAGTACCTCGGACAGGGGGCCTTTGGGTGAAGCTTTCTTT
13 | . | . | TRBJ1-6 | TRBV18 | CASRTENNSPLHF | TGTGCCAGTCGGACAGAAAATAATTCACCCCTCCACTTT
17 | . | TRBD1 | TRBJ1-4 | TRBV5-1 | CASSLTGVGRRVEKLFF | TGCGCCAGCAGCTTGACAGGGGTGGGGAGGCGTGTTGAAAAACTGTTTTTT
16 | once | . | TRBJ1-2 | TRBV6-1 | CASSESSRTGRDGYTF | TGTGCCAGCAGTGAATCGAGTCGAACAGGGAGGGATGGCTACACCTTC
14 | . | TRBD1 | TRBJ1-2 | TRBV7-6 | CASSLGQGIYGYTF | TGTGCCAGCAGCCTGGGACAGGGGATCTATGGCTACACCTTC
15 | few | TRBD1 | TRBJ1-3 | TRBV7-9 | CASSQQGISGNTIYF | TGTGCCAGCAGCCAACAGGGGATCAGTGGAAACACCATATATTTT
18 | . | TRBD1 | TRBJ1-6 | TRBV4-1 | CASSQVSSSGQTNSPLHF | TGCGCCAGCAGCCAAGTTTCTTCTTCGGGACAGACGAATTCACCCCTCCACTTT
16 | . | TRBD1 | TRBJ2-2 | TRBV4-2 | CASSHRQGTNTGELFF | TGTGCCAGCAGCCATAGACAGGGTACGAACACCGGGGAGCTGTTTTTT
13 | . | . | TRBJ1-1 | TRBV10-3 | CASETQGNGRAFF | TGTGCCTCCGAAACACAGGGAAATGGACGGGCTTTCTTT
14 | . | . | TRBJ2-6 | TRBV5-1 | CASSWGGWANVLTF | TGCGCCAGCAGCTGGGGGGGCTGGGCCAACGTCCTGACTTTC
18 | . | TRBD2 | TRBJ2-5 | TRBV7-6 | CASSPRTSGGTYQETQYF | TGTGCCAGCAGCCCCCGGACTAGCGGGGGGACGTACCAAGAGACCCAGTACTTC
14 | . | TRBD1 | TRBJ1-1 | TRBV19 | CASSPGITGDPAFF | TGTGCCAGTAGTCCCGGGATCACAGGGGATCCAGCTTTCTTT
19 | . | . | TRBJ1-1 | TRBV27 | CASSPRAQGPLLLNTEAFF | TGTGCCAGCAGCCCGCGAGCCCAGGGGCCTTTACTTTTGAACACTGAAGCTTTCTTT
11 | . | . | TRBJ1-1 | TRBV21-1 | CATLKNTEAFF | TGTGCCACCCTTAAGAACACTGAAGCTTTCTTT
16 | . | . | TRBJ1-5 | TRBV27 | CASSSRRAGGNQPQHF | TGTGCCAGCAGTTCCCGCAGGGCTGGGGGCAATCAGCCCCAGCATTTT
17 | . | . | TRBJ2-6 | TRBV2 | CASSAPSGGSGANVLTF | TGTGCCAGCAGTGCCCCCTCCGGAGGGAGTGGGGCCAACGTCCTGACTTTC
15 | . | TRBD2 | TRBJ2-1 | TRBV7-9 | CASSLVAGALNEQFF | TGTGCCAGCAGCTTAGTAGCGGGGGCCCTCAATGAGCAGTTCTTC
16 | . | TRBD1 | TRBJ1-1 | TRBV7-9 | CASSKDRGRRNTEAFF | TGTGCCAGCAGCAAGGACAGGGGAAGGAGGAACACTGAAGCTTTCTTT
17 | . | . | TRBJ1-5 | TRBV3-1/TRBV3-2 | CASSQDLWGLGNQPQHF | TGTGCCAGCAGCCAAGATCTTTGGGGGCTTGGCAATCAGCCCCAGCATTTT
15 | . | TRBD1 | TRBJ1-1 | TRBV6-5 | CASRDRGSMNTEAFF | TGTGCCAGCAGGGACAGGGGGTCTATGAACACTGAAGCTTTCTTT
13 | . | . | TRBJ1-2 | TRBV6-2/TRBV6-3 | CASSSQDRYGYTF | TGTGCCAGCAGTTCACAGGACCGCTATGGCTACACCTTC
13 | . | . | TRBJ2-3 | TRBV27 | CASAAELPDTQYF | TGTGCCAGCGCGGCGGAGCTACCAGATACGCAGTATTTT
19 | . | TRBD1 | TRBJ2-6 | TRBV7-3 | CASSLGRDRGLSGANVLTF | TGTGCCAGCAGCTTAGGCCGGGACAGGGGACTCTCTGGGGCCAACGTCCTGACTTTC
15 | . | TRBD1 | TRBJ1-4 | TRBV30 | CAWSVPGRGDRKLFF | TGTGCCTGGAGTGTACCGGGCAGGGGGGATCGAAAACTGTTTTTT
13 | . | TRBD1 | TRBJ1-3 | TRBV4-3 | CASSPDRGNTIYF | TGCGCCAGCAGCCCGGACAGGGGGAACACCATATATTTT
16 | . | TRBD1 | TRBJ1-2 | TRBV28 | CATFPRDRGTVYGYTF | TGTGCCACCTTCCCCAGGGACAGGGGAACGGTCTATGGCTACACCTTC
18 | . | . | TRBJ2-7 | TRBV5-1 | CASSLAFTATGSSYEQYF | TGCGCCAGCAGCTTGGCCTTCACAGCCACAGGCAGCTCCTACGAGCAGTACTTC
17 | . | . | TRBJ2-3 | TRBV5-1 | CASNLAYLGLQADTQYF | TGCGCCAGCAACTTGGCATACTTGGGACTTCAAGCAGATACGCAGTATTTT
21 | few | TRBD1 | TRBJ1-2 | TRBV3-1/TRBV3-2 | CASSQDPDRDGETGLGHGYTF | TGTGCCAGCAGCCAAGATCCGGACAGGGATGGGGAAACTGGACTTGGACATGGCTACACCTTC
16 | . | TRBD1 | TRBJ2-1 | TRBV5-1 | CASSLGTGGGYNEQFF | TGCGCCAGCAGCTTGGGTACAGGGGGAGGCTACAATGAGCAGTTCTTC
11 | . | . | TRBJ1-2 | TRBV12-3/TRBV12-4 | CASGDHYGYTF | TGTGCCAGCGGAGATCACTATGGCTACACCTTC
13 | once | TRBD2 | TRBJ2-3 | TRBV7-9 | CASSVSGGDTQYF | TGTGCCAGCAGCGTTAGCGGGGGAGATACGCAGTATTTT
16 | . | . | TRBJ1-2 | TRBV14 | CASSQRLLGRAYGYTF | TGTGCCAGCAGCCAACGACTTTTGGGCAGGGCCTATGGCTACACCTTC
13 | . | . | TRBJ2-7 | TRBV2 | CASSQVSSYEQYF | TGTGCCAGCAGTCAGGTCAGCTCCTACGAGCAGTACTTC
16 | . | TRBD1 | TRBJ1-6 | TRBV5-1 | CASSLEGTGYNSPLHF | TGCGCCAGCAGCTTGGAAGGGACAGGGTATAATTCACCCCTCCACTTT
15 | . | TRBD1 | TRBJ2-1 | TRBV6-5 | CASSRDRSSYNEQFF | TGTGCCAGCAGCCGGGACAGGAGCTCCTACAATGAGCAGTTCTTC
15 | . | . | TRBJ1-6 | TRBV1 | CTSRLPRDRGSPLHF | TGCACCAGCAGACTACCCCGGGACAGGGGGTCACCCCTCCACTTT
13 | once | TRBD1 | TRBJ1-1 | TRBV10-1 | CASRQGMNTEAFF | TGCGCCAGCAGACAGGGGATGAACACTGAAGCTTTCTTT
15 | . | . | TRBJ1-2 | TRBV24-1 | CATSEADGRLYGYTF | TGTGCCACCAGTGAGGCTGACGGCAGGCTCTATGGCTACACCTTC
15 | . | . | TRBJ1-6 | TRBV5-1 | CASSLVGDYNSPLHF | TGCGCCAGCAGCTTGGTTGGGGACTACAATTCACCCCTCCACTTT
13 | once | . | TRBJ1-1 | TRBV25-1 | CASRIGVNTEAFF | TGTGCCAGCAGAATCGGAGTGAACACTGAAGCTTTCTTT
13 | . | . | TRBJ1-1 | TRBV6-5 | CASSYGQNTEAFF | TGTGCCAGCAGTTACGGACAGAACACTGAAGCTTTCTTT
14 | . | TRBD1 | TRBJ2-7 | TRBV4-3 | CASSQEGQGYEQYF | TGCGCCAGCAGCCAAGAGGGACAGGGTTACGAGCAGTACTTC
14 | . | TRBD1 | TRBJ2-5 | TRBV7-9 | CASSFEGAWETQYF | TGTGCCAGCAGCTTCGAGGGGGCGTGGGAGACCCAGTACTTC
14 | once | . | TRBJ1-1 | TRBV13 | CASSSGLGPLEAFF | TGTGCCAGCAGCTCTGGGCTGGGGCCCCTCGAAGCTTTCTTT
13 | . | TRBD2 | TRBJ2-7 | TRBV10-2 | CASTGGSSYEQYF | TGCGCCAGCACGGGGGGGAGCTCCTACGAGCAGTACTTC
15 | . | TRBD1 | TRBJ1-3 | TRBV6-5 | CASRDRDLSGNTIYF | TGTGCCAGCAGGGACAGGGACTTATCTGGAAACACCATATATTTT
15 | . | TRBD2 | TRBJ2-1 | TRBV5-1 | CASSSTSGAYNEQFF | TGCGCCAGCAGCTCGACTAGCGGGGCCTACAATGAGCAGTTCTTC
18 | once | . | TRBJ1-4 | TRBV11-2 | CASSSMRGQDTTNEKLFF | TGTGCCAGCAGCTCAATGAGGGGACAAGATACGACTAATGAAAAACTGTTTTTT
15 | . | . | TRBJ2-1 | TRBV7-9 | CASSQLGPEDNEQFF | TGTGCCAGCAGCCAACTCGGACCGGAGGACAATGAGCAGTTCTTC